The T cell receptor beta chain described here comes from a study of blood T cell repertoires in COVID-19. Across the whole study: Acute and convalescent COVID-19 samples came from the United States, Italy and Spain.

Looked up from germline, CDR1 is WSHSY and CDR2 is SAAADI. Trimming shortened V by 10 bases and J by 0 bases, and 9 bases separated the two germline ends. The CDR3 contains 13 residues. In the original analysis: Amplified reference gene primers provided the basis for estimating nucleated cell counts. The table came from immunoSEQ multiplex PCR; TCRdb's copy has only in-frame clones and leaves some out. V and J calls and clone size are copied from that table; D and trimming were computed from the DNA. This table holds about 120,000 clones, 85% to 90% found once. The sample comprised peripheral blood. This chain joins TRBV10-2 and TRBJ1-4; D unresolved. The receptor's source is a woman in her fifties or sixties with acute or convalescent COVID-19. The CDR3 reads CATLSSTNEKLFF. The CDR3 coding sequence is TGCGCCACCTTATCGTCAACTAATGAAAAACTGTTTTTT.